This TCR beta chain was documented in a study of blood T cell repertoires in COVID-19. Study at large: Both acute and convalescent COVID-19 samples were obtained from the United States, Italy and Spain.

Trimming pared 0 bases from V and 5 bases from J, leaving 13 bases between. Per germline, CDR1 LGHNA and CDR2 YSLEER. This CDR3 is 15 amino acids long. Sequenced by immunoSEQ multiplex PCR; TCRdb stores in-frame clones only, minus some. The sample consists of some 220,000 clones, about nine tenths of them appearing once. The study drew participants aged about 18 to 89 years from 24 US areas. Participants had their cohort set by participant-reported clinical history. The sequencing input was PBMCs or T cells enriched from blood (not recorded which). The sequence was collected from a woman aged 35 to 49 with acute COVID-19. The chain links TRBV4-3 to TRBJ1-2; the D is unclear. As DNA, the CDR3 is TGCGCCAGCAGCCAAGACGCTCATGCGGAGTATGGCTACACCTTC. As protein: CASSQDAHAEYGYTF.